This TCR beta chain was retrieved from a study of radiotherapy plus CTLA-4 blockade in lung cancer. The CDR3 consists of 17 residues. Germline V gene sequence: CDR1 SGDLS, CDR2 YYNGEE. J gave up 4 bases and V 8 bases, and 16 bases lay outside the gene matches. Study-wide results and limits: The study found tumor-derived TCR clones expanded in blood after radiotherapy plus ipilimumab. According to reports, early shifts in blood T cell clones, alongside interferon-beta, forecast response most accurately.

As concerns this clone: Antigen specificity is unknown.

Clones were read by immunoSEQ multiplex PCR, and TCRdb kept only the in-frame ones, dropping some. Seen here are approximately 80,000 clones, less than 85% observed once, and the top ten hold approximately 0.8%. Focal radiation plus CTLA-4 blockade with ipilimumab was administered to patients who had chemo-refractory metastatic non-small-cell lung cancer. The sequenced sample was peripheral blood, obtained from a patient treated with radiotherapy plus ipilimumab. This chain uses TRBV9 with TRBJ1-1; 11 nucleotides match TRBD1. This receptor was identified in a human donor with non-small cell lung cancer who had stable disease on radiotherapy plus ipilimumab. The CDR3 DNA is TGTGCCAGTACTCCTTGGACAGGGGGCGGCTGGAGCACTGAAGCTTTCTTT. This sequence encodes CASTPWTGGGWSTEAFF.